These 14 T cell receptor beta chains came from one sample sequenced in a study of blood T cell repertoires in COVID-19. Assay used: immunoSEQ multiplex PCR; TCRdb lists only in-frame clones, some missing. Among hundreds of thousands of clones listed, about 87% were seen once. Sample: PBMCs or T cells enriched from blood (not recorded which). These TCRs come from a woman in her forties or fifties who had recovered from COVID-19.

The genes are TRBV5-1 and TRBJ2-1, with 9 bases fitting TRBD1. The V segment lost 5 bases and the J segment 8 bases; nucleotides outside the gene matches: 5. The CDR3 spans 13 residues. Germline V lookup: CDR1 SGHRS, CDR2 YFSETQ. DNA for the CDR3: TGCGCCAGCAGTGTGGACAGGGGCGATGAGCAGTTCTTC. Its translation is CASSVDRGDEQFF.

This clone has only one observation. The chain uses TRBV4-3 and TRBJ2-5; 10 nucleotides align to TRBD1. The CDR3 is 15 amino acids. With V trimmed by 3 bases and J by 1 base, 2 bases remained unmatched. In germline, CDR1 is LGHNA, CDR2 YSLEER. For the CDR3, the DNA is TGCGCCAGCAGCCAGGGGGACAGGGGCCAAGAGACCCAGTACTTC. It encodes CASSQGDRGQETQYF.

The CDR3 nucleotides are TGTGCCAGCAGCAAGACAGGGGGCGGGTCTGATGGCTACACCTTC. Its protein product is CASSKTGGGSDGYTF. The chain links TRBV9 to TRBJ1-2; the match to TRBD1 covers 10 bases. The germline gives CDR1 SGDLS, CDR2 YYNGEE. The CDR3 contains 15 residues. V dropped 4 bases and J dropped 6; count of bases not matched to a gene: 9.

The V gene is TRBV6-5, the J gene TRBJ2-7, with D perhaps TRBD2 (5 bases). Germline CDR1 and CDR2: MNHEY and SVGAGI. V lost 8 bases and J lost 4, with 12 bases in between. CDR3 length: 12 amino acids. CDR3 residues: CASGGIGYEQYF. The CDR3 DNA follows: TGTGCCAGCGGAGGAATCGGATACGAGCAGTACTTC.

The V call is TRBV30, the J call TRBJ1-1; TRBD1 matches at 10 bases. This CDR3 is 13 amino acids long. The germline gives CDR1 GTSNPN, CDR2 SVGIG (reference sequence). V lost 5 bases, J lost 11 bases, and 11 bases stayed unmatched. The CDR3: CAWAGTGETRAFF. The CDR3 nucleotides are TGTGCCTGGGCCGGGACAGGGGAGACTCGGGCTTTCTTT.

V and J are TRBV10-3 and TRBJ2-7; no clear D gene. V was clipped by 4 bases and J by 3 bases, with 7 bases between them. The CDR3 extends over 12 amino acids. CDR1 is ENHRY and CDR2 is SYGVKD in the germline V gene. CDR3 in DNA: TGTGCCATCAGTGTATTCGGCTACGAGCAGTACTTC. Translating gives CAISVFGYEQYF.

The chain uses TRBV2 and TRBJ2-2; 9 nucleotides line up with TRBD1. The CDR3 runs to 16 residues. The V and J ends lost 5 bases and 6 bases, in that order; junction bases with no gene match: 10. From germline, CDR1 is SNHLY and CDR2 FYNNEI. In nucleotides, the CDR3 is TGTGCCAGCAGTTTGGGCCGGACAGGGGAGGCCGGGGAGCTGTTTTTT. It specifies CASSLGRTGEAGELFF.

This clone was picked up a small number of times. The V gene is TRBV2, the J gene TRBJ1-5, with D hard to call. The CDR3 has 15 residues. Germline loops: CDR1 SNHLY, CDR2 FYNNEI. The V end lost 1 base, the J end lost 6 bases, and 13 bases lay between the germline ends. CDR3 in amino acids: CASSEGGAATQPQHF. For the CDR3, the DNA is TGTGCCAGCAGTGAAGGAGGTGCAGCCACTCAGCCCCAGCATTTT.

V gene TRBV19 combines with J gene TRBJ1-5; unclear D gene. The ends were cut back, 8 bases at V and 0 bases at J, with 5 bases in the middle. This CDR3 has 12 residues. Germline-derived CDR1 and CDR2 are LNHDA and SQIVND (reference sequence). This CDR3 reads CASGDSNQPQHF. For the CDR3, the DNA is TGTGCCAGTGGAGATAGCAATCAGCCCCAGCATTTT.

The rearrangement uses TRBV25-1 and TRBJ1-5, with unresolved D. The germline CDR1 and CDR2 sequences are MGHDK and SYGVNS. Trimming pared 8 bases from V and 5 bases from J, leaving 10 bases between. The CDR3 length is 12 residues. The CDR3: CASATRDQPQHF. The CDR3 coding sequence is TGTGCCAGCGCCACCCGAGATCAGCCCCAGCATTTT.

The rearrangement links TRBV6-5 to TRBJ1-2, with 7 bases matching TRBD1. From germline, CDR1 is MNHEY and CDR2 SVGAGI. V was clipped by 2 bases and J by 4 bases; unmatched bases: 7. This CDR3 has 15 residues. The CDR3 bases are TGTGCCAGCAGTTACGCGACAGGGTGGACCTATGGCTACACCTTC. Protein: CASSYATGWTYGYTF.

The chain couples TRBV14 to TRBJ1-4; a weak D match, TRBD1 (5 bases). V lost 1 base to trimming and J lost 4 bases, with 10 bases between them. The CDR3 extends over 15 amino acids. Per germline, CDR1 SGHDN and CDR2 FVKESK. The CDR3 DNA is TGTGCCAGCAGCCAAGTACAGGCCCGTAATGAAAAACTGTTTTTT. This encodes CASSQVQARNEKLFF.

The chain carries TRBV23-1 and TRBJ1-1; D unclear. TRBV23-1 is an open reading frame, and its role is uncertain. The V and J ends lost 2 bases and 6 bases respectively, with 28 bases between them. This CDR3 is 19 amino acids long. The CDR3 nucleotides read TGCGCCAGCAGTCAAGCCCCTCAATTACACTTACGGAGCGTTCCTGAAGCTTTCTTT. Translating gives CASSQAPQLHLRSVPEAFF.

This clone showed up just a few times. The chain links TRBV7-2 to TRBJ1-4; D call uncertain. The V end lost 6 bases, the J end lost 5 bases, and 16 bases lay between the germline ends. CDR3 size: 15 residues. In germline, CDR1 is SGHTA, CDR2 FQGNSA. The CDR3 sequence is CASRNGGLSNEKLFF. CDR3 nucleotides: TGTGCCAGCAGGAACGGAGGGCTCTCGAATGAAAAACTGTTTTTT. Variable domain in full (rest from reference TRBV7-2 and TRBJ1-4): GAGVSQSPSNKVTEKGKDVELRCDPISGHTALYWYRQSLGQGLEFLIYFQGNSAPDKSGLPSDRFSAERTGGSVSTLTIQRTQQEDSAVYLCASRNGGLSNEKLFFGSGTQLSVL.